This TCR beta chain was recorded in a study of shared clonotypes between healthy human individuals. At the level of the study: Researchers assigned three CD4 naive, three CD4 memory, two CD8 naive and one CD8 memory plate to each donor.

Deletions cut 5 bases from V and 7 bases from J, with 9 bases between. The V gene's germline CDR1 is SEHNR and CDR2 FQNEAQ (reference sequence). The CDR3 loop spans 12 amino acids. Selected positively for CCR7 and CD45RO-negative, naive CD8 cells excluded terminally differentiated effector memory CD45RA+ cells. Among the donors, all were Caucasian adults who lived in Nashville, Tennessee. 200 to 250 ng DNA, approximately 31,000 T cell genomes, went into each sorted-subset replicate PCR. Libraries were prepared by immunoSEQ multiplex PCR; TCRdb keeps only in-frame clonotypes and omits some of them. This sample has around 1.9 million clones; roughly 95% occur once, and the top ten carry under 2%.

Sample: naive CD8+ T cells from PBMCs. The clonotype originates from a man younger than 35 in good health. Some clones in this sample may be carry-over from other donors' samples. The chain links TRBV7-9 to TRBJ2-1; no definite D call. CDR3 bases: TGTGCCAGCAGCCAACAGTTAAATGAGCAGTTCTTC. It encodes CASSQQLNEQFF. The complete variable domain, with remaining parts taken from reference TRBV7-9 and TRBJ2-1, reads DTGVSQNPRHKITKRGQNVTFRCDPISEHNRLYWYRQTLGQGPEFLTYFQNEAQLEKSRLLSDRFSAERPKGSFSTLEIQRTEQGDSAMYLCASSQQLNEQFFGPGTRLTVL.